Listed here are 27 T cell receptor beta chains from one sample, sequenced in a study of glioma-infiltrating T cells after dendritic cell vaccination. The sample's time point: after dendritic cell vaccination, including at tumor progression/relapse. TCRdb's table, derived via immunoSEQ multiplex PCR, lists solely in-frame clones and lacks some. The profile shows roughly 100,000 clones, 80% to 85% of them singletons. The sequencing here drew on blood, taken after dendritic cell vaccination. The receptors come from a human donor with glioblastoma.

This clone was counted a few times. The chain recombines TRBV2 with TRBJ1-5, with D unclear. Germline assignment: CDR1 SNHLY and CDR2 FYNNEI. Trimming took 5 bases from V and 9 from J, leaving 20 bases between them. The CDR3 covers 15 residues. Written as DNA, the CDR3 is TGTGCCAGCAGTCATACCGCGGCATCCGTCAGGCCCCAGCATTTT. Translating it yields CASSHTAASVRPQHF. The full variable domain, with the rest looked up from reference TRBV2 and TRBJ1-5, is EPEVTQTPSHQVTQMGQEVILRCVPISNHLYFYWYRQILGQKVEFLVSFYNNEISEKSEIFDDQFSVERPDGSNFTLKIRSTKLEDSAMYFCASSHTAASVRPQHFGDGTRLSIL.

J is TRBJ1-6 and V is TRBV7-9; weak D call: TRBD1 (5 bases). Germline V gene sequence: CDR1 SEHNR, CDR2 FQNEAQ (reference sequence). This CDR3 region has 16 residues. V was shortened by 1 base and J by 6 bases, with 13 bases between the two germline ends. The DNA for the CDR3 is TGTGCCAGCAGCTTAGGGGTACGGGGGGGTAATTCACCCCTCCACTTT. Translated, it gives CASSLGVRGGNSPLHF.

The V and J genes are TRBV4-1 and TRBJ1-1; TRBD1 is a possible D gene (6 bases). This CDR3 region has 14 residues. Trimming took off 1 base at V and 1 base at J, with 7 bases between the two ends. The V gene's germline CDR1 is MGHRA and CDR2 YSYEKL. The CDR3 nucleotides read TGCGCCAGCAGCCAAGGGACAGCGAACACTGAAGCTTTCTTT. This translates into CASSQGTANTEAFF.

The chain joins TRBV6-1 to TRBJ1-2; 9 positions agree with TRBD1. The CDR3 is 16 amino acids. The V gene's germline CDR1 is MNHNS and CDR2 SASEGT. Unmatched junction bases numbered 8, after V lost 2 bases and J lost 4 bases. The CDR3 protein is CASSESTGGLVYGYTF. The CDR3 DNA follows: TGTGCCAGCAGTGAATCGACAGGGGGTCTCGTCTATGGCTACACCTTC.

The chain is built from TRBV19 and TRBJ2-1; 8 nucleotides agree with TRBD1. Per the germline V gene, CDR1 is LNHDA and CDR2 is SQIVND (reference sequence). There are 13 residues in the CDR3. With V trimmed by 5 bases and J by 10 bases, 7 bases remained unmatched. CDR3 sequence reads: CASSFGQGREQFF. For the CDR3, the DNA is TGTGCCAGTAGTTTTGGACAGGGCCGAGAGCAGTTCTTC.

This rearrangement joins TRBV2 to TRBJ1-6, with TRBD1 identical over 9 bases. Germline V lookup: CDR1 SNHLY, CDR2 FYNNEI. The CDR3 spans 19 residues. V dropped 1 base and J dropped 0; count of bases not matched to a gene: 7. CDR3 residues: CASSEEETGGLSYNSPLHF. CDR3 coding DNA: TGTGCCAGCAGTGAAGAAGAAACAGGGGGCCTCTCCTATAATTCACCCCTCCACTTT.

DNA of the CDR3: TGTGCCAGCAGCCCGATCGCCGGGACTCATTTCAATGAGCAGTTCTTC. Amino acid sequence: CASSPIAGTHFNEQFF. V gene TRBV7-8 combines with J gene TRBJ2-1; D is perhaps TRBD2 (6 bases). Trimming took off 5 bases at V and 6 bases at J, with 20 bases between the two ends. Per germline, CDR1 SGHVS and CDR2 FQNEAQ. The CDR3 sequence is 16 residues long.

The CDR3 DNA follows: TGTGCCAGCAGCTTCTACGGGACAGGGACCCACAATGAGCAGTTCTTC. It yields the protein CASSFYGTGTHNEQFF. The chain combines TRBV13 with TRBJ2-1, with 9 bases aligning to TRBD1. The V and J ends lost 3 bases and 5 bases, in that order; junction bases with no gene match: 8. In germline, CDR1 is PRHDT, CDR2 FYEKMQ (reference sequence). This CDR3 region has 16 residues. The entire variable domain, with the rest obtained from reference TRBV13 and TRBJ2-1, is as follows: AAGVIQSPRHLIKEKRETATLKCYPIPRHDTVYWYQQGPGQDPQFLISFYEKMQSDKGSIPDRFSAQQFSDYHSELNMSSLELGDSALYFCASSFYGTGTHNEQFFGPGTRLTVL.

The chain uses TRBV2 and TRBJ2-6; D might be TRBD2 (5 bases). Germline values: CDR1 SNHLY, CDR2 FYNNEI. V gave up 6 bases and J gave up 2 bases, with 14 bases separating them. The CDR3 length is 16 residues. The CDR3 bases are TGTGCCAGCAGCTCGGGGTTCCAGGCTGGGGCCAACGTCCTGACTTTC. This translates into CASSSGFQAGANVLTF.

The CDR3 DNA reads as TGCGCCAGCAGCCAAGGGACAGGGGACTACGAGCAGTACTTC. The encoded protein is CASSQGTGDYEQYF. This chain links TRBV4-3 with TRBJ2-7; 9 bases are a match to TRBD1. V was clipped by 1 base and J by 3 bases; unmatched bases: 1. Germline values: CDR1 LGHNA, CDR2 YSLEER. CDR3 length equals 14 residues.

The chain links TRBV19 to TRBJ1-2, with D unresolved. V lost 3 bases and J 0 bases, leaving 11 bases between the germline ends. The CDR3 covers 15 residues. Germline lookup yields CDR1 LNHDA and CDR2 SQIVND (reference sequence). CDR3 amino acids: CASSITGDPNYGYTF. The CDR3 DNA follows: TGTGCCAGTAGTATCACGGGAGACCCTAACTATGGCTACACCTTC.

The CDR3 protein is CASSFGDRRMNTEAFF. Here the CDR3 DNA reads TGTGCCAGCAGCTTCGGGGACAGGAGGATGAACACTGAAGCTTTCTTT. The chain carries TRBV7-6 and TRBJ1-1; 8 bases line up with TRBD1. Trimming took 3 bases from V and 0 from J; bases not matched to a gene: 6. Germline values: CDR1 SGHVS, CDR2 FNYEAQ. The CDR3 runs to 16 residues.

This clone was observed once. This chain connects TRBV2 to TRBJ2-5; perhaps TRBD2 as D (5 bases). CDR1 and CDR2 (germline): SNHLY, FYNNEI. Deletions cut 6 bases from V and 8 bases from J, with 19 bases between. CDR3 length: 14 amino acids. CDR3 loop: CASRSGLPKRTQYF. The DNA of the CDR3 is TGTGCCAGCAGATCGGGATTACCCAAGAGAACCCAGTACTTC.

The V call is TRBV2, the J call TRBJ1-4; D possibly corresponds to TRBD1 (6 bases). V was shortened by 7 bases and J by 0 bases, with 12 bases between the two germline ends. The CDR3 length is 15 residues. CDR1 SNHLY and CDR2 FYNNEI come from the germline V gene. CDR3 loop: CASTRDKATNEKLFF. The CDR3 DNA follows: TGTGCCAGCACCAGGGACAAAGCAACTAATGAAAAACTGTTTTTT.

J is TRBJ1-5 and V is TRBV9; D remains unclear. This CDR3 region has 15 residues. Per the germline V gene, CDR1 is SGDLS and CDR2 is YYNGEE. Trimming took 0 bases from V and 4 from J, leaving 11 bases between them. The CDR3 nucleotides read TGTGCCAGCAGCGTAGATCTAGGGAGTAATCAGCCCCAGCATTTT. Translation: CASSVDLGSNQPQHF.

The V gene is TRBV9, the J gene TRBJ1-1, with D possibly matching TRBD1 (6 bases). From germline, CDR1 is SGDLS and CDR2 YYNGEE. Trimming shortened V by 0 bases and J by 1 base, and 19 bases separated the two germline ends. The CDR3 covers 18 residues. CDR3 region: CASSVGGGLVVGNTEAFF. The DNA of the CDR3 is TGTGCCAGCAGCGTAGGGGGGGGCTTGGTCGTAGGGAACACTGAAGCTTTCTTT. The full variable domain, its missing parts supplied by reference TRBV9 and TRBJ1-1, is DSGVTQTPKHLITATGQRVTLRCSPRSGDLSVYWYQQSLDQGLQFLIQYYNGEERAKGNILERFSAQQFPDLHSELNLSSLELGDSALYFCASSVGGGLVVGNTEAFFGQGTRLTVV.

The chain recombines TRBV5-5 with TRBJ2-1, with 8 bases fitting TRBD1. The V and J ends lost 4 bases and 0 bases, in that order; junction bases with no gene match: 3. CDR3 length equals 15 residues. Germline V lookup: CDR1 SGHKS, CDR2 YYEKEE (reference sequence). This CDR3 is CASSQTGGSYNEQFF. CDR3 DNA sequence: TGTGCCAGCAGCCAAACAGGGGGCTCCTACAATGAGCAGTTCTTC.

This sequence joins TRBV19 and TRBJ2-7; D is possibly TRBD2 (5 bases). Between the trimmed V and J ends, which lost 4 bases and 6 bases, there was a span of 13 bases. Per germline, CDR1 LNHDA and CDR2 SQIVND (reference sequence). The CDR3 has 13 amino acids. CDR3 sequence reads: CASSNADLGEQYF. The CDR3, as DNA: TGTGCCAGTAGTAATGCGGACTTGGGCGAGCAGTACTTC.

This chain uses TRBV11-2 with TRBJ2-5; the D is unclear. Trimming removed 5 bases from V and 5 bases from J, with 15 bases in between. The germline gives CDR1 SGHAT, CDR2 FQNNGV. The CDR3 has 14 amino acids. The CDR3 DNA is TGTGCCAGCAGCCCAAGGAGTGGTGGGGAGACCCAGTACTTC. This translates into CASSPRSGGETQYF.

V gene TRBV30 combines with J gene TRBJ2-3; 9 positions agree with TRBD2. J was trimmed by 5 bases and V by 1 base; bases with no gene match: 7. CDR1 GTSNPN and CDR2 SVGIG come from the germline V gene (reference sequence). The CDR3 runs 15 residues. CDR3 region: CAWSDWRGGGDTQYF. CDR3 in DNA: TGTGCCTGGAGTGATTGGCGGGGGGGCGGAGATACGCAGTATTTT. Using reference TRBV30 and TRBJ2-3 for the parts outside the CDR3, the full variable domain is SQTIHQWPATLVQPVGSPLSLECTVEGTSNPNLYWYRQAAGRGLQLLFYSVGIGQISSEVPQNLSASRPQDRQFILSSKKLLLSDSGFYLCAWSDWRGGGDTQYFGPGTRLTVL.

The rearrangement links TRBV14 to TRBJ1-2; no definite D call. Germline V gene sequence: CDR1 SGHDN, CDR2 FVKESK. V lost 0 bases, J lost 4 bases, and 12 bases lay in between. The CDR3 is 15 residues long. The chain's CDR3 is CASSQDARFLYGYTF. CDR3 DNA: TGTGCCAGCAGCCAAGACGCCAGATTCCTCTATGGCTACACCTTC.

The chain recombines TRBV30 with TRBJ1-6, with D hard to call. The CDR3 is 13 amino acids. Germline CDR1 GTSNPN, CDR2 SVGIG (reference sequence). Trimming pared 5 bases from V and 3 bases from J, leaving 8 bases between. This CDR3 reads CAWGSSYNSPLHF. CDR3 sequence (DNA): TGTGCCTGGGGATCTAGCTATAATTCACCCCTCCACTTT.

This chain connects TRBV5-1 to TRBJ1-1, with D perhaps TRBD1 (6 bases). The V end was cut by 6 bases, the J end by 4 bases, with 16 bases between. From germline, CDR1 is SGHRS and CDR2 YFSETQ. The length of the CDR3 is 14 residues. CDR3 region: CASTTGGLGTEAFF. In DNA form, the CDR3 reads TGCGCCAGCACAACGGGGGGGCTGGGCACTGAAGCTTTCTTT.

The V call is TRBV9, the J call TRBJ1-6; 7 positions match TRBD1. V lost 0 bases and J lost 7; bases outside the gene matches: 4. The CDR3 spans 15 residues. Germline V CDR1 and CDR2: SGDLS, YYNGEE. This CDR3 reads CASSVDGTANSPLHF. Here the CDR3 DNA reads TGTGCCAGCAGCGTAGATGGGACAGCCAATTCACCCCTCCACTTT.

The chain links TRBV9 to TRBJ2-5; 7 bases fit TRBD2. V was pared by 0 bases and J by 1 base, with 9 bases of the junction left unmatched. From germline, CDR1 is SGDLS and CDR2 YYNGEE. The CDR3 spans 17 residues. DNA for the CDR3: TGTGCCAGCAGCGTAGATATGTTGGGGGGGTCCCAAGAGACCCAGTACTTC. Translation: CASSVDMLGGSQETQYF. The full variable domain, completed using reference TRBV9 and TRBJ2-5, is DSGVTQTPKHLITATGQRVTLRCSPRSGDLSVYWYQQSLDQGLQFLIQYYNGEERAKGNILERFSAQQFPDLHSELNLSSLELGDSALYFCASSVDMLGGSQETQYFGPGTRLLVL.

This clone has only one observation. The chain uses TRBV4-2 and TRBJ1-1, with a tentative D call TRBD1 (5 bases). CDR1 and CDR2 from the germline V gene are LGHNA and YNFKEQ. Trimming removed 4 bases at V and 0 bases at J, with 15 bases between. The CDR3 runs 16 residues. The CDR3 reads CASSPTVSAMNTEAFF. As DNA, the CDR3 is TGTGCCAGCAGCCCGACAGTCTCAGCAATGAACACTGAAGCTTTCTTT.

The J gene is TRBJ2-3, the V gene TRBV6-6; no clear D gene. The CDR3 extends over 12 amino acids. From germline, CDR1 is MNHNY and CDR2 SVGAGI (reference sequence). The V end lost 2 bases, the J end lost 3 bases, and 3 bases lay between the germline ends. For the CDR3, the DNA is TGTGCCAGCAGTTACCAAACAGATACGCAGTATTTT. Translation: CASSYQTDTQYF.